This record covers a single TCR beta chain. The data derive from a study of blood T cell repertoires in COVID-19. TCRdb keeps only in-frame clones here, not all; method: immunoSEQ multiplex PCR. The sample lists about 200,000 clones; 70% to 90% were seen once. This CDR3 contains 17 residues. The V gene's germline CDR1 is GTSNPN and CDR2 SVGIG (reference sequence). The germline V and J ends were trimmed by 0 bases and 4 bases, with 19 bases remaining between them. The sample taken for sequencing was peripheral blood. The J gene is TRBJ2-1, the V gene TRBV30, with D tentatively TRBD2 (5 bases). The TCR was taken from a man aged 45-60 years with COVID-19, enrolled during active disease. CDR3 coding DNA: TGTGCCTGGAGTGTGGGGATGGCAGGAGGCCGATACAATGAGCAGTTCTTC. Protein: CAWSVGMAGGRYNEQFF.